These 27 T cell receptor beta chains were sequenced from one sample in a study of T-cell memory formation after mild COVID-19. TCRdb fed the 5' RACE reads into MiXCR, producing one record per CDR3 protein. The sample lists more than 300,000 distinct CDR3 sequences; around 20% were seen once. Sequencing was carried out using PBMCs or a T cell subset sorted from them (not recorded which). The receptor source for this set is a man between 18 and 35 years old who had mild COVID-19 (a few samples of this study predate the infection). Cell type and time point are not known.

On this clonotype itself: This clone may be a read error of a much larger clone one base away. The CDR3 region is CSARNPRGGYVNIQYF. In DNA, the CDR3 is TGCAGTGCAAGAAACCCACGGGGGGGTTATGTAAACATTCAGTACTTC. The V gene is TRBV20-1, the J gene TRBJ2-4; 8 nucleotides agree with TRBD2. The CDR3 has 16 residues. With 6 bases clipped from V and 6 bases from J, the junction kept 16 bases outside the gene matches. Germline lookup yields CDR1 DFQATT and CDR2 SNEGSKA (reference sequence).

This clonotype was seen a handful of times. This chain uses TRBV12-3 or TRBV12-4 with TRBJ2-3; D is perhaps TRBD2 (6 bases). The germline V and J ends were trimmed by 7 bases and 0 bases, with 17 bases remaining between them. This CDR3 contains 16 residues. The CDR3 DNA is TGTGCCAGCACCGAAGGGACTTCCTATAGCACAGATACGCAGTATTTT. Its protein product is CASTEGTSYSTDTQYF.

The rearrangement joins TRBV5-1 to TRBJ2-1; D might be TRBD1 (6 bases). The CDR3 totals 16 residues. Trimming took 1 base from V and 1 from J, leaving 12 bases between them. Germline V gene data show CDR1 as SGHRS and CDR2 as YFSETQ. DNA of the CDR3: TGCGCCAGCAGCTTGCCGAACAGGGAATCCTACAATGAGCAGTTCTTC. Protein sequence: CASSLPNRESYNEQFF.

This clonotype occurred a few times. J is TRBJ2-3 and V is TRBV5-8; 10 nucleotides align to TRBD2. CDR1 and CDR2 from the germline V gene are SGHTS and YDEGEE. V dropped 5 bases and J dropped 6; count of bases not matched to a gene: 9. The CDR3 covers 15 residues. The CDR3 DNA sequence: TGTGCCAGCAGAACGAAGCGGGGGGGTTGGGATACGCAGTATTTT. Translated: CASRTKRGGWDTQYF.

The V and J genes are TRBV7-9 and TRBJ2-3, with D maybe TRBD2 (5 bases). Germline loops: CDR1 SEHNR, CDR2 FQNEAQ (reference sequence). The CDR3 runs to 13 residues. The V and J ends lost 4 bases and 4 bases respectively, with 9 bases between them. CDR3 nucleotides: TGTGCCAGCAGCTCTAGCTCCCCAGATACGCAGTATTTT. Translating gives CASSSSSPDTQYF.

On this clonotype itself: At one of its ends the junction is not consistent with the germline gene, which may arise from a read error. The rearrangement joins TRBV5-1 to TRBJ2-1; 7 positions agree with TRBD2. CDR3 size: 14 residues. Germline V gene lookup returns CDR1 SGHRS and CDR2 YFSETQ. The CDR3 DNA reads TGCTCCAGCAGCTTGATTACTAGCGAAGATGAGCAGTTCTTC. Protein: CSSSLITSEDEQFF.

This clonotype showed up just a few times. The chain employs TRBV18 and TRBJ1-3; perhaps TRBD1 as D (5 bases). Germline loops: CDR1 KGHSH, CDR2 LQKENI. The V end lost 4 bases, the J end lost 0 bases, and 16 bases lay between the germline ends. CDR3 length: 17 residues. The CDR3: CASSRLSMGPSGNTIYF. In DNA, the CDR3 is TGTGCCAGCTCACGACTCTCAATGGGGCCCTCTGGAAACACCATATATTTT.

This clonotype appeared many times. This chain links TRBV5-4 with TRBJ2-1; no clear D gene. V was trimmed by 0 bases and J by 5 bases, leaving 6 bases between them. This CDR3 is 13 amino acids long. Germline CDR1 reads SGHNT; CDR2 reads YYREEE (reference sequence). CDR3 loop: CASSLGPDNEQFF. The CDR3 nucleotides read TGTGCCAGCAGCTTGGGGCCCGACAATGAGCAGTTCTTC.

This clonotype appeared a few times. CDR3 DNA sequence: TGTGCCAGCAGCCCCCGCCCGGGACTGGTCACAGATACGCAGTATTTT. Translated, it gives CASSPRPGLVTDTQYF. The V and J genes are TRBV7-2 and TRBJ2-3, with D possibly matching TRBD2 (6 bases). CDR1 is SGHTA and CDR2 is FQGNSA in the germline V gene. The V end lost 5 bases, the J end lost 2 bases, and 17 bases lay between the germline ends. The CDR3 length is 16 residues. The entire variable domain, with the rest obtained from reference TRBV7-2 and TRBJ2-3, is as follows: GAGVSQSPSNKVTEKGKDVELRCDPISGHTALYWYRQSLGQGLEFLIYFQGNSAPDKSGLPSDRFSAERTGGSVSTLTIQRTQQEDSAVYLCASSPRPGLVTDTQYFGPGTRLTVL.

CDR3 loop: CASSIYGTAHGYTF. The CDR3 nucleotides read TGTGCCAGCAGTATCTACGGGACAGCCCATGGCTACACCTTC. V gene TRBV28 combines with J gene TRBJ1-2; TRBD1 matches at 7 bases. The CDR3 loop spans 14 amino acids. The junction had 9 bases not matched to a gene; V was cut back by 5 bases and J by 6 bases. CDR1 and CDR2 from the germline V gene are MDHEN and SYDVKM.

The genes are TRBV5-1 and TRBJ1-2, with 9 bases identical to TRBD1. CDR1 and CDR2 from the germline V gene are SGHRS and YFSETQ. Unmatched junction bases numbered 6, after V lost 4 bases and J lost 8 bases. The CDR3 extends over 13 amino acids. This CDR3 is CASSPGDREGYTF. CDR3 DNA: TGCGCCAGCAGCCCCGGGGACAGGGAAGGCTACACCTTC.

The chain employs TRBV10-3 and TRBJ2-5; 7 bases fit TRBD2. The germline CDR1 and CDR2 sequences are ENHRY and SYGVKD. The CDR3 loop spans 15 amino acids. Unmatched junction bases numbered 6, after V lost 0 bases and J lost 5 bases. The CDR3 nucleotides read TGTGCCATCAGTGAGTCGGGAGGGAGGTGGGAGACCCAGTACTTC. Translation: CAISESGGRWETQYF.

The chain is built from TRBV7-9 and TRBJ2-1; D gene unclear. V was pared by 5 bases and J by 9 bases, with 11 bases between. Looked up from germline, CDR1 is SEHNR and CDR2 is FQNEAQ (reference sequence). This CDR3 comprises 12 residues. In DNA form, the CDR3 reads TGTGCCAGCAGCCTCCGTGGGCCTGAGCAGTTCTTC. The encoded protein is CASSLRGPEQFF.

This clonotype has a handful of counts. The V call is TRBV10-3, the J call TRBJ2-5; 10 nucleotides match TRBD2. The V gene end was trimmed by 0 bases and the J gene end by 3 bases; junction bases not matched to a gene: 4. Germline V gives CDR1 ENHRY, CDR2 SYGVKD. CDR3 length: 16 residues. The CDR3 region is CAISESSGGAEETQYF. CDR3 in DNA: TGTGCCATCAGTGAGTCGAGCGGGGGGGCAGAAGAGACCCAGTACTTC.

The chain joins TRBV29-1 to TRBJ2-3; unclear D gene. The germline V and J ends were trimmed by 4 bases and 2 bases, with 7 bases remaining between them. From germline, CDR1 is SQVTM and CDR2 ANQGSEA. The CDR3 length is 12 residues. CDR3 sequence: CSVVMATDTQYF. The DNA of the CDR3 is TGCAGCGTTGTTATGGCCACAGATACGCAGTATTTT.

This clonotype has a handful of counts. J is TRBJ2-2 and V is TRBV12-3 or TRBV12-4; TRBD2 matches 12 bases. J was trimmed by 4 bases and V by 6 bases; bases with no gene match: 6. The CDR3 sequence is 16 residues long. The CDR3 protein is CASSSSGGGTTGELFF. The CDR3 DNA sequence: TGTGCCAGCAGCTCTAGCGGGGGGGGGACCACCGGGGAGCTGTTTTTT.

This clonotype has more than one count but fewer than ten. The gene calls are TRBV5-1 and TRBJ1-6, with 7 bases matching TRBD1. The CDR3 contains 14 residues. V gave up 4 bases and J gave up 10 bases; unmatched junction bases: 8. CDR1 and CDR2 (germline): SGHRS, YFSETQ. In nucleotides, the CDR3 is TGCGCCAGCAGCCGAACAGGGGATGGCTCACCCCTCCACTTT. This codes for CASSRTGDGSPLHF.

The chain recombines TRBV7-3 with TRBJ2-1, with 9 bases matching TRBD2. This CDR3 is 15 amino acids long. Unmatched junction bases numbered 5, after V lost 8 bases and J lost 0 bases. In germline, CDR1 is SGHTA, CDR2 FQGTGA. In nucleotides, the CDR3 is TGTGCCAGCGGCGCGGGGGGGTCCTCCTACAATGAGCAGTTCTTC. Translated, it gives CASGAGGSSYNEQFF.

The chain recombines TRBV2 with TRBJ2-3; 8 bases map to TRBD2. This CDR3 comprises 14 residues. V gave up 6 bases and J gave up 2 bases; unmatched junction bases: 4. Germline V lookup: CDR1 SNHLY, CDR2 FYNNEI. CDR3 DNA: TGTGCCAGCAGGGCGGGGGGTACCACAGATACGCAGTATTTT. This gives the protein CASRAGGTTDTQYF. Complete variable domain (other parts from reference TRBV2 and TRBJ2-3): EPEVTQTPSHQVTQMGQEVILRCVPISNHLYFYWYRQILGQKVEFLVSFYNNEISEKSEIFDDQFSVERPDGSNFTLKIRSTKLEDSAMYFCASRAGGTTDTQYFGPGTRLTVL.

CDR3 protein: CASSLQGYSLHF. For the CDR3, the DNA is TGTGCCAGCAGCCTACAGGGGTATTCCCTCCACTTT. This chain connects TRBV7-9 to TRBJ1-6; 7 bases match TRBD1. CDR1 SEHNR and CDR2 FQNEAQ come from the germline V gene (reference sequence). With V trimmed by 5 bases and J by 14 bases, 6 bases remained unmatched. The CDR3 spans 12 residues.

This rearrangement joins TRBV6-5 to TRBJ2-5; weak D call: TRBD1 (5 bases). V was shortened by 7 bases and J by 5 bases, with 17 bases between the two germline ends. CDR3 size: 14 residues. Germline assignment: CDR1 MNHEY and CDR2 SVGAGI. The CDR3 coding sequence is TGTGCCAGCAAGGCAGGGTTAGAGGAGGAGACCCAGTACTTC. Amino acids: CASKAGLEEETQYF.

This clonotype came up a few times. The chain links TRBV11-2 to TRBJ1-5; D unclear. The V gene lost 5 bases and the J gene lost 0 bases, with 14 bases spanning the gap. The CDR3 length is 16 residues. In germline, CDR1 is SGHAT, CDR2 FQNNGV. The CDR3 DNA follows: TGTGCCAGCAGCCCCCATAGGCAATATAGCAATCAGCCCCAGCATTTT. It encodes CASSPHRQYSNQPQHF.

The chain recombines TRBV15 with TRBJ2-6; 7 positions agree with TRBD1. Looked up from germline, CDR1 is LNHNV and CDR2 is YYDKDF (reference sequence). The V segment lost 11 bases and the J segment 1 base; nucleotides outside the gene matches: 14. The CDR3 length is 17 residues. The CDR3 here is CASSKGALVSGANVLTF. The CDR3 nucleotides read TGTGCCTCCTCTAAGGGGGCGTTGGTGTCTGGGGCCAACGTCCTGACTTTC. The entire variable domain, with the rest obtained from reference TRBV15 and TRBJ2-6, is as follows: DAMVIQNPRYQVTQFGKPVTLSCSQTLNHNVMYWYQQKSSQAPKLLFHYYDKDFNNEADTPDNFQSRRPNTSFCFLDIRSPGLGDTAMYLCASSKGALVSGANVLTFGAGSRLTVL.

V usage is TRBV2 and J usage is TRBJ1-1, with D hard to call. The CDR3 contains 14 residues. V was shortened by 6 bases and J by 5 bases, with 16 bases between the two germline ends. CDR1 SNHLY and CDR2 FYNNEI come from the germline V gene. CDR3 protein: CASSQLPRVTEAFF. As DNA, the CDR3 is TGTGCCAGCAGCCAACTCCCGAGGGTGACTGAAGCTTTCTTT.

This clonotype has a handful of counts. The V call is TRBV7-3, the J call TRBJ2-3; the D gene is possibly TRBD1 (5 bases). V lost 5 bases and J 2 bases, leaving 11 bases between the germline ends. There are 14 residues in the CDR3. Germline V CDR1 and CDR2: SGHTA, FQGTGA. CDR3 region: CASSADSNTDTQYF. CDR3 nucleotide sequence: TGTGCCAGCAGCGCCGACAGTAACACAGATACGCAGTATTTT.

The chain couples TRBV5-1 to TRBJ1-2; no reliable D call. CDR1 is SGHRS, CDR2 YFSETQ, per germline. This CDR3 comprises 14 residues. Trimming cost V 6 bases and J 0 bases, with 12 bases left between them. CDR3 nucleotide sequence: TGCGCCAGCAACTCCGGGCAGTCTAACTATGGCTACACCTTC. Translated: CASNSGQSNYGYTF.

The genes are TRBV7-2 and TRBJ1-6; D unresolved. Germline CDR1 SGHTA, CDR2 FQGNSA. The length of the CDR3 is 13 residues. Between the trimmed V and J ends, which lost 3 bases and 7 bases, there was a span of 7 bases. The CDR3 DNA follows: TGTGCCAGCAGCTTCGGCGGGAATTCACCCCTCCACTTT. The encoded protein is CASSFGGNSPLHF.